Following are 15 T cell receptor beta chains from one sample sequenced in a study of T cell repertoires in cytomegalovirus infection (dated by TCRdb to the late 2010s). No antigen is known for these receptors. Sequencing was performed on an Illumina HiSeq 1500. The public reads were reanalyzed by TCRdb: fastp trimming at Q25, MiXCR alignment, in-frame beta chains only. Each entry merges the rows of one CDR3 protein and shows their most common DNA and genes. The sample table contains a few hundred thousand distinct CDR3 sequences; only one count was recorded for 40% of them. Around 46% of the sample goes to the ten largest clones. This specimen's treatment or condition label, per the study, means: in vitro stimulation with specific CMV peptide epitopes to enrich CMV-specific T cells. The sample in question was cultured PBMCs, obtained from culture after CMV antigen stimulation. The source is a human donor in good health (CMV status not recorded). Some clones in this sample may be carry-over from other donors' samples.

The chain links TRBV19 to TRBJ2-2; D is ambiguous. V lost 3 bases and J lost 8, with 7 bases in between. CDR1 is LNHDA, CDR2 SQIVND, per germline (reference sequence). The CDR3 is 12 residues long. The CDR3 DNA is TGTGCCAGTAGTATGGCAGCGGGGGAGCTGTTTTTT. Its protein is CASSMAAGELFF.

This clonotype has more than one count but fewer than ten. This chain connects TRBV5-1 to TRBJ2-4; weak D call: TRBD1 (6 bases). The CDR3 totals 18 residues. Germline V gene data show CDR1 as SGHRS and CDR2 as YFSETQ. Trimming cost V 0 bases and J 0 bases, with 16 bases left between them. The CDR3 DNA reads TGCGCCAGCAGCTTGGACGTCACAGGGACATTAGCCAAAAACATTCAGTACTTC. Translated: CASSLDVTGTLAKNIQYF.

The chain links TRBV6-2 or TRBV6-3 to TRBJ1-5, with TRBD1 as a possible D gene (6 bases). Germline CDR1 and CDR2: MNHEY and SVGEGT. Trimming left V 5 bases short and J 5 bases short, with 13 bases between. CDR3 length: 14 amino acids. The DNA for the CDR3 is TGTGCCAGCAGTCAACAGGGATATGATCAGCCCCAGCATTTT. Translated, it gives CASSQQGYDQPQHF.

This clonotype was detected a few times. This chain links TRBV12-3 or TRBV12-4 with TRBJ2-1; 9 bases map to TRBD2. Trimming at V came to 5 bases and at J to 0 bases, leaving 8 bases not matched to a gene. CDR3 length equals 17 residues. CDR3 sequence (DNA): TGTGCCAGCAGTCCCCGGACTAGCGCGATCTCCTACAATGAGCAGTTCTTC. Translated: CASSPRTSAISYNEQFF.

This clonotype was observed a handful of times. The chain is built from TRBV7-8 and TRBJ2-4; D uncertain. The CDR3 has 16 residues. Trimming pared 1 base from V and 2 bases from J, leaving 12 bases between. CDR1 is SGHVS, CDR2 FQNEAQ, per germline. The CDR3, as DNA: TGTGCCAGCAGCTTAGTTCCGGTTTGGTCCAAAAACATTCAGTACTTC. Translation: CASSLVPVWSKNIQYF.

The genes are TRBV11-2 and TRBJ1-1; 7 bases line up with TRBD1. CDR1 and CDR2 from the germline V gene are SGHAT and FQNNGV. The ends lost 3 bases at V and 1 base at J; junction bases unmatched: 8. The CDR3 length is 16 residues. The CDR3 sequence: CASSFRRQGTNTEAFF. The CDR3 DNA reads TGTGCCAGCAGCTTTAGGAGACAGGGAACGAACACTGAAGCTTTCTTT. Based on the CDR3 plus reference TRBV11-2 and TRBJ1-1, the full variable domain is EAGVAQSPRYKIIEKRQSVAFWCNPISGHATLYWYQQILGQGPKLLIQFQNNGVVDDSQLPKDRFSAERLKGVDSTLKIQPAKLEDSAVYLCASSFRRQGTNTEAFFGQGTRLTVV.

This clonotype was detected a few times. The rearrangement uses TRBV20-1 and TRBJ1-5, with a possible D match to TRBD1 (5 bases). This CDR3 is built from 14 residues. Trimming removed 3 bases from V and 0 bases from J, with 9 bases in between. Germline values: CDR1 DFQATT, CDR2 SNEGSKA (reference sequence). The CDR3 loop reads CSASGGNSNQPQHF. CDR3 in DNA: TGCAGTGCTAGTGGGGGAAATAGCAATCAGCCCCAGCATTTT.

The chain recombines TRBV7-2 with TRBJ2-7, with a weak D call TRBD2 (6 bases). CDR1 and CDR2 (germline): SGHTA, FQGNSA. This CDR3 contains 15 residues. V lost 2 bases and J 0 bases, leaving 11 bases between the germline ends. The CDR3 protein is CASSLLGTYSYEQYF. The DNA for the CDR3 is TGTGCCAGCAGCTTATTGGGGACTTACTCCTACGAGCAGTACTTC.

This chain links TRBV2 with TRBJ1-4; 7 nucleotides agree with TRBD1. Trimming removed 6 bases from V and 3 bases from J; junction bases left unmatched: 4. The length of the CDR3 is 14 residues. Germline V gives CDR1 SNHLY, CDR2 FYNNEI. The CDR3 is CASSDRDANEKLFF. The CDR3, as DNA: TGTGCCAGCAGCGACAGGGACGCTAATGAAAAACTGTTTTTT.

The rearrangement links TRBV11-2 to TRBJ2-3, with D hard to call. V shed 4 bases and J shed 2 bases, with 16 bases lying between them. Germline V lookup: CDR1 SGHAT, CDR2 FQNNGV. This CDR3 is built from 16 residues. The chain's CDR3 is CASSSLTIRATDTQYF. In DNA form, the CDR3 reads TGTGCCAGCAGCTCTCTCACCATACGGGCCACAGATACGCAGTATTTT.

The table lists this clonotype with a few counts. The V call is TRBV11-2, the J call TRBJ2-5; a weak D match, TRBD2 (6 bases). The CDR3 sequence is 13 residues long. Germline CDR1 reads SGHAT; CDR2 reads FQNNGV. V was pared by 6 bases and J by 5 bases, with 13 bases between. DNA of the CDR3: TGTGCCAGCAGTCCTAGCGTTACGGAGACCCAGTACTTC. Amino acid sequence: CASSPSVTETQYF. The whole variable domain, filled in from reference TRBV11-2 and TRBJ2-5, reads EAGVAQSPRYKIIEKRQSVAFWCNPISGHATLYWYQQILGQGPKLLIQFQNNGVVDDSQLPKDRFSAERLKGVDSTLKIQPAKLEDSAVYLCASSPSVTETQYFGPGTRLLVL.

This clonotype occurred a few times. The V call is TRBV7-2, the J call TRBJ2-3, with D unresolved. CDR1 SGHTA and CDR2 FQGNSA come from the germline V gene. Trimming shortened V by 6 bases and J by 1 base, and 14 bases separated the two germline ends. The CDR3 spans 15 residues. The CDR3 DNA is TGTGCCAGCAGGCCCGCCTCCCTCCGCACAGATACGCAGTATTTT. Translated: CASRPASLRTDTQYF. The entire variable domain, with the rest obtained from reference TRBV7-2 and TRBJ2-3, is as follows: GAGVSQSPSNKVTEKGKDVELRCDPISGHTALYWYRQSLGQGLEFLIYFQGNSAPDKSGLPSDRFSAERTGGSVSTLTIQRTQQEDSAVYLCASRPASLRTDTQYFGPGTRLTVL.

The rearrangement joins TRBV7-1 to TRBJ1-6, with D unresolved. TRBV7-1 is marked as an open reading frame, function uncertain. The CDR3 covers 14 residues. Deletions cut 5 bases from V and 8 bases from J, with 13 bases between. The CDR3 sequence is CASSQGIRDSPLHF. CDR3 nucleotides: TGTGCCAGCAGCCAAGGTATACGAGATTCACCCCTCCACTTT.

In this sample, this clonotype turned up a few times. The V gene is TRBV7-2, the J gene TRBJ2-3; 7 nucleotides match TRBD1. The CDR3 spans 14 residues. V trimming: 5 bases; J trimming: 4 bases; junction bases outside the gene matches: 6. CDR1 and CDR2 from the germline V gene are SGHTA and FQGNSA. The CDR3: CASSRDRWADTQYF. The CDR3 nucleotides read TGTGCCAGCAGCCGGGACAGATGGGCAGATACGCAGTATTTT.

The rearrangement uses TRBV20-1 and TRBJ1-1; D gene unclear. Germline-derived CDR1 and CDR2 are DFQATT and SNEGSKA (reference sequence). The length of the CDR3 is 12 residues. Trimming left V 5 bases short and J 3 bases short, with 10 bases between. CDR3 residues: CSAHKDDTEAFF. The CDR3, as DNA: TGCAGTGCTCACAAAGATGACACTGAAGCTTTCTTT.